The following is a T cell receptor (beta chain) sequence with its context. CDR1 and CDR2 from the germline V gene are GTSNPN and SVGIG (reference sequence). The CDR3 has 13 residues. Measured with immunoSEQ multiplex PCR; TCRdb has only the in-frame clones, and not every one. The table has some 52,000 clones, approximately 92% seen once; the top ten hold roughly 0.25%. The sample originates from a study of T cell changes during pregnancy in multiple sclerosis. The TCR comes from a female donor with multiple sclerosis, enrolled in a pregnancy study. The V gene is TRBV30, the J gene TRBJ2-7; tentative D call: TRBD2 (6 bases). The material was CD4+ T cells from peripheral blood mononuclear cells, obtained in the third trimester of pregnancy. This CDR3 is CALEGTGIYEQYF. In DNA form, the CDR3 reads TGTGCTCTGGAGGGGACGGGAATATACGAGCAGTACTTC. The full variable domain, rest sourced from reference TRBV30 and TRBJ2-7, is SQTIHQWPATLVQPVGSPLSLECTVEGTSNPNLYWYRQAAGRGLQLLFYSVGIGQISSEVPQNLSASRPQDRQFILSSKKLLLSDSGFYLCALEGTGIYEQYFGPGTRLTVT.